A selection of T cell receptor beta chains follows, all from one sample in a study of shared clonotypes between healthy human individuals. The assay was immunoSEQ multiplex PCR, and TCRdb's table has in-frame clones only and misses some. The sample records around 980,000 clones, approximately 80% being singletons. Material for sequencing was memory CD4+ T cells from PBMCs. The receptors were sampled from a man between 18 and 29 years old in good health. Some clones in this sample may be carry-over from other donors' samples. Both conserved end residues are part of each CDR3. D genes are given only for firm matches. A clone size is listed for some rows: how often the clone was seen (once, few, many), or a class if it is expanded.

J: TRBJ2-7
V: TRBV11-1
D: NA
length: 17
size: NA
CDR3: CASSAGGGRALSYEQYF
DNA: TGTGCCAGCAGCGCAGGGGGGGGGAGAGCCCTCTCGTACGAGCAGTACTTC

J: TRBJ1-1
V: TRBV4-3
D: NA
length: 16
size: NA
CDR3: CASSQDLQGGNTEAFF
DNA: TGCGCCAGCAGCCAAGATCTCCAAGGGGGGAACACTGAAGCTTTCTTT

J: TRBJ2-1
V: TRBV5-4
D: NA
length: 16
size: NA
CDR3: CASSADRGRDYTEQFF
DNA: TGTGCCAGCAGCGCGGACCGGGGGCGGGATTACACTGAGCAGTTCTTC

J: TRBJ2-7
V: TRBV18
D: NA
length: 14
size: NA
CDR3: CASSPELGAYEQYF
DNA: TGTGCCAGCTCACCAGAGCTAGGGGCCTACGAGCAGTACTTC

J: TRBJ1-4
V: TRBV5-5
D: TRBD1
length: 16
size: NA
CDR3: CASSRDRGPANEKLFF
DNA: TGTGCCAGCAGCCGGGACAGGGGGCCAGCTAATGAAAAACTGTTTTTT

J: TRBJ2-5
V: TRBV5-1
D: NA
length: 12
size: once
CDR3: CASSLSGETQYF
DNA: TGCGCCAGCAGCTTGTCTGGGGAGACCCAGTACTTC

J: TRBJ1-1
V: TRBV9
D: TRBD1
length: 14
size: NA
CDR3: CASSVEGTGPSTFF
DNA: TGTGCCAGCAGCGTAGAGGGGACAGGACCATCTACTTTCTTT

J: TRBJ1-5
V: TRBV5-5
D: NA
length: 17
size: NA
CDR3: CASSLGRPGLQGQPQHF
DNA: TGTGCCAGCAGCTTGGGACGCCCTGGACTACAGGGCCAGCCCCAGCATTTT

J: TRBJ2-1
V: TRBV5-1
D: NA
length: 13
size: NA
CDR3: CASSSTGRHEQFF
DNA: TGCGCCAGCAGCTCCACAGGTCGCCATGAGCAGTTCTTC

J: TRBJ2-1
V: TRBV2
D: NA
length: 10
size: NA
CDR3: CASMNNEQFF
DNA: TGTGCCAGCATGAACAATGAGCAGTTCTTC

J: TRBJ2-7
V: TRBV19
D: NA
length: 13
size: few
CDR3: CASSMGPSYEQYF
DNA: TGTGCCAGTAGTATGGGGCCGAGCTACGAGCAGTACTTC

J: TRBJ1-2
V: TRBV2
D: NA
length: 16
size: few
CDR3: CASTLTTRGAGYGYTF
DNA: TGTGCCAGCACCCTGACGACACGGGGGGCAGGCTATGGCTACACCTTC

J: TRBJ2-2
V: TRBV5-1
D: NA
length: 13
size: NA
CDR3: CASSPWGAGELFF
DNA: TGCGCCAGCAGCCCTTGGGGGGCCGGGGAGCTGTTTTTT

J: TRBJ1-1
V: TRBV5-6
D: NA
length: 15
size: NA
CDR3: CASSPLGGLGTEAFF
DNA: TGTGCCAGCAGCCCCTTAGGGGGGTTGGGGACTGAAGCTTTCTTT

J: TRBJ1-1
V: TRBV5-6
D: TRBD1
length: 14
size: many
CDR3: CASRKFTGDPEAFF
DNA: TGTGCCAGCAGAAAATTCACAGGGGACCCTGAAGCTTTCTTT

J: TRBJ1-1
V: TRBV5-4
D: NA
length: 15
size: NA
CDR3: CASSHATGRDTEAFF
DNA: TGTGCCAGCAGCCACGCCACAGGGCGGGACACTGAAGCTTTCTTT

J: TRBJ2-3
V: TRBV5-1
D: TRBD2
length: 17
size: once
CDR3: CASSLEPAGGSTDTQYF
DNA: TGCGCCAGCAGCTTGGAACCGGCGGGAGGGAGCACAGATACGCAGTATTTT

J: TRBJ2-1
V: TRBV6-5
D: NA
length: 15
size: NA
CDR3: CASRSGETSYNEQFF
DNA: TGTGCCAGCAGATCCGGAGAGACATCCTACAATGAGCAGTTCTTC

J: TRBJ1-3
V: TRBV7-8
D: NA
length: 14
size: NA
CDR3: CASSRGYSGNTIYF
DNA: TGTGCCAGCAGCCGGGGATACTCTGGAAACACCATATATTTT

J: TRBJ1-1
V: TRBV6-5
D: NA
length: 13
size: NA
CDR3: CASSPAGYTEAFF
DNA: TGTGCCAGCAGTCCCGCCGGTTACACTGAAGCTTTCTTT

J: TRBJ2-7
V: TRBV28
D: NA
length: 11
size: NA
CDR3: CASRREVEQYF
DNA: TGTGCCAGCAGGAGGGAGGTCGAGCAGTACTTC

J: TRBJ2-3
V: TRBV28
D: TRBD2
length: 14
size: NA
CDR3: CASSLAVAGGPKYF
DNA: TGTGCCAGCAGTTTAGCGGTGGCGGGAGGCCCGAAGTATTTT

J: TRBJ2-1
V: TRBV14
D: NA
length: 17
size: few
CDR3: CASSQDRFGSSYNEQFF
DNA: TGTGCCAGCAGCCAAGATCGTTTCGGGAGCTCCTACAATGAGCAGTTCTTC

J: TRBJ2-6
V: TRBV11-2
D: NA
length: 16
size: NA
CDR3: CASSSVFASGANVLTF
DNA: TGTGCCAGCAGCTCTGTGTTTGCGTCTGGGGCCAACGTCCTGACTTTC

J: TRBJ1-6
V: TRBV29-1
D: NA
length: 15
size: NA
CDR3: CSVKLGAADPFTLHF
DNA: TGCAGCGTCAAATTGGGGGCAGCGGACCCTTTCACCCTCCACTTT

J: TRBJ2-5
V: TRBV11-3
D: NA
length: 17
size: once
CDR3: CASSLDFGGPLAETQYF
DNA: TGTGCCAGCAGCTTAGACTTTGGGGGGCCCCTCGCGGAGACCCAGTACTTC

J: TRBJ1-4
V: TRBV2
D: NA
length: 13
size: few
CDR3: CASNGQINEKLFF
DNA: TGTGCCAGCAACGGACAGATTAATGAAAAACTGTTTTTT

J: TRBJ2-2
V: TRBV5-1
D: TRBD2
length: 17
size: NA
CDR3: CASSRTSGRENTGELFF
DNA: TGCGCCAGCAGCCGGACTAGCGGGAGAGAGAACACCGGGGAGCTGTTTTTT

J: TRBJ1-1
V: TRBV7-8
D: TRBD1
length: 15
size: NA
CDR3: CASSSAGQGARWAFF
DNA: TGTGCCAGCAGCTCTGCGGGACAGGGGGCTAGGTGGGCTTTCTTT

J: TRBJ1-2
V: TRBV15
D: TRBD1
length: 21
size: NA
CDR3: CATSRESFYIGDRENSDGYTF
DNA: TGTGCCACCAGCAGAGAATCTTTTTATATCGGGGACAGGGAAAATAGCGATGGCTACACCTTC